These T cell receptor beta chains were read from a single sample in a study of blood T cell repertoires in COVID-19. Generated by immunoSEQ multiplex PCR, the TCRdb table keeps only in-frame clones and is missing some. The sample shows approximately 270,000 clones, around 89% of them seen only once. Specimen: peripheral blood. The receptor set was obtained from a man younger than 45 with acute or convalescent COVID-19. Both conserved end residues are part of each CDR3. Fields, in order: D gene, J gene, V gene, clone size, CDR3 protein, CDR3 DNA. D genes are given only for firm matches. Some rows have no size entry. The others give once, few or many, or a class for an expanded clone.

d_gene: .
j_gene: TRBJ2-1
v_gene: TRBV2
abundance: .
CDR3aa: CASSGQPAYNEQFF
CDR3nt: TGTGCCAGCAGTGGACAGCCCGCCTACAATGAGCAGTTCTTC

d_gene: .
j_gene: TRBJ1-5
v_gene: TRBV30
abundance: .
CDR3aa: CAWSVSTGYNQPQHF
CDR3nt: TGTGCCTGGAGTGTATCAACAGGGTACAATCAGCCCCAGCATTTT

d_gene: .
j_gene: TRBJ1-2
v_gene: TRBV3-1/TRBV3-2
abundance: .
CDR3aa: CASSLNTRGNGYTF
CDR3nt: TGTGCCAGCAGCCTAAATACCCGGGGAAACGGCTACACCTTC

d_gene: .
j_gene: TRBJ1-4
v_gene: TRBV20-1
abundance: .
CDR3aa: CSASQGPNEKLFF
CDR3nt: TGCAGTGCTAGTCAGGGCCCAAATGAAAAACTGTTTTTT

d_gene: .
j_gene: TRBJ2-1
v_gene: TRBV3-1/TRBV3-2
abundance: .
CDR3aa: CASSQRSRDNEQFF
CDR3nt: TGTGCCAGCAGCCAAAGGAGCCGAGACAATGAGCAGTTCTTC

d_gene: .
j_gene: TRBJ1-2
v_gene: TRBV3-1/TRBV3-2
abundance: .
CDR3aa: CASSQDSTDRLYGYTF
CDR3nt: TGTGCCAGCAGCCAAGACTCTACGGATCGACTTTATGGCTACACCTTC

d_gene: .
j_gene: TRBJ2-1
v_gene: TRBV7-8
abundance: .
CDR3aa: CASSRVGVRWFF
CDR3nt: TGTGCCAGCAGCCGTGTCGGGGTGCGGTGGTTCTTC

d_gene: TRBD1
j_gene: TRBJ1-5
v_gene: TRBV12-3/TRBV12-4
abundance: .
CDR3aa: CASSLRGPPQHF
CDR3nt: TGTGCCAGCAGTTTGAGGGGGCCGCCCCAGCATTTT

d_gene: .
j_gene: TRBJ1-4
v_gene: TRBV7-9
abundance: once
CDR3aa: CASSLVHATNEKLFF
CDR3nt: TGTGCCAGCAGCTTAGTTCATGCAACTAATGAAAAACTGTTTTTT

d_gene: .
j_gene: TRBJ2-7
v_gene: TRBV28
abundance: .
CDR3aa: CASSQLYEQYF
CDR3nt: TGTGCCAGCAGTCAACTATACGAGCAGTACTTC

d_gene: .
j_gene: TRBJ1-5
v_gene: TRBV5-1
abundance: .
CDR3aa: CASSPGGLNQPQHF
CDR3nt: TGCGCCAGCAGCCCTGGAGGACTCAATCAGCCCCAGCATTTT

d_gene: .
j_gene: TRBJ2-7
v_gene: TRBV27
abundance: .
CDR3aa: CASSLFRDYEQYF
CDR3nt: TGTGCCAGCAGTTTATTCAGGGATTACGAGCAGTACTTC

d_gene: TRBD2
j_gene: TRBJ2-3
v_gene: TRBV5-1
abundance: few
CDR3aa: CASSLRPRTSGATDTQYF
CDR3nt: TGCGCCAGCAGCTTGAGGCCCCGGACTAGCGGGGCCACAGATACGCAGTATTTT

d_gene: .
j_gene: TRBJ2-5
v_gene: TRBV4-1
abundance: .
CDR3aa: CASSQGQAWVTQYF
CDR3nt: TGCGCCAGCAGCCAAGGACAGGCCTGGGTGACCCAGTACTTC

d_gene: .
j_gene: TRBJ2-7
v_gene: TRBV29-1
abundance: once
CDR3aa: CSAGRGGLDEQYF
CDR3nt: TGCAGCGCCGGCCGAGGGGGATTAGACGAGCAGTACTTC

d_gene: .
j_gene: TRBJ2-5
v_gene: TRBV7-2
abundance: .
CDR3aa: CASSLDYGTQYF
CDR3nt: TGTGCCAGCAGCTTAGACTACGGGACCCAGTACTTC

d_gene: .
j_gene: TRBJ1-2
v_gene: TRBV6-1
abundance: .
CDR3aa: CASSEQGSLGYTF
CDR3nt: TGTGCCAGCAGTGAACAGGGCTCTCTAGGCTACACCTTC

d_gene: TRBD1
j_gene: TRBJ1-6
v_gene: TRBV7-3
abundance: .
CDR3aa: CASSFQGGNSPLHF
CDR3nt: TGTGCCAGCAGCTTTCAAGGGGGCAATTCACCCCTCCACTTT

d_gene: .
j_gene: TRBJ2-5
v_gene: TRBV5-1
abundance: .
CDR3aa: CASSLQASLQTQYF
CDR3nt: TGCGCCAGCAGCTTGCAAGCTAGTTTACAGACCCAGTACTTC

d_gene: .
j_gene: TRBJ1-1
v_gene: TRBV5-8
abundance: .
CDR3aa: CASSPGGTEAFF
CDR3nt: TGTGCCAGCAGCCCGGGGGGCACTGAAGCTTTCTTT

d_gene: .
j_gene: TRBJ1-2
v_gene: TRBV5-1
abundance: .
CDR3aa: CASSLSTGDGYTF
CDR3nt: TGCGCCAGCAGCTTGAGTACGGGGGATGGCTACACCTTC

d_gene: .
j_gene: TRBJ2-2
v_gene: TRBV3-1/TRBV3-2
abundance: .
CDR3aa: CASSQAQGTGELFF
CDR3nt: TGTGCCAGCAGCCAAGCTCAGGGCACCGGGGAGCTGTTTTTT

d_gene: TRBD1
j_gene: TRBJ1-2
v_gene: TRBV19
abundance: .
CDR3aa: CASSIDTRMTGIGYTF
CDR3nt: TGTGCCAGTAGTATAGACACCAGAATGACAGGGATTGGCTACACCTTC

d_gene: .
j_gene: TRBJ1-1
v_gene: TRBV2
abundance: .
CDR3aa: CASSGGRNTEAFF
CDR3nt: TGTGCCAGCAGTGGGGGCCGGAACACTGAAGCTTTCTTT

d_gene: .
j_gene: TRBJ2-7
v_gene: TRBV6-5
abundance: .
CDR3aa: CASSRGQNYEQYF
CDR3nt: TGTGCCAGCAGCCGAGGACAGAACTACGAGCAGTACTTC

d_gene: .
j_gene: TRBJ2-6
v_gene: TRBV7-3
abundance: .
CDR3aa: CASSAKSSGANVLTF
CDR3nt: TGTGCCAGCAGCGCAAAGAGCTCTGGGGCCAACGTCCTGACTTTC

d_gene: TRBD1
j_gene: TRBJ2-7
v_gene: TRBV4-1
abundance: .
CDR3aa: CASSSFGTGVFEQYF
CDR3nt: TGCGCCAGCAGTTCGTTCGGGACAGGGGTTTTCGAGCAGTACTTC

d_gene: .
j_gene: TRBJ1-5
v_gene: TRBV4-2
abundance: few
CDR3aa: CASSPPSNQPQHF
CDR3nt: TGTGCCAGCAGCCCCCCAAGCAATCAGCCCCAGCATTTT

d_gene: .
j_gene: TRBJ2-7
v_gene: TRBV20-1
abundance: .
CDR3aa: CSASGLAQTYEQYF
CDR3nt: TGCAGTGCTAGTGGCCTCGCCCAGACCTACGAGCAGTACTTC

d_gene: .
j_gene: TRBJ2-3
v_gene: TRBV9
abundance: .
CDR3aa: CASSAGPRGSATDTQYF
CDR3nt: TGTGCCAGCAGCGCCGGTCCGAGGGGGTCTGCCACAGATACGCAGTATTTT

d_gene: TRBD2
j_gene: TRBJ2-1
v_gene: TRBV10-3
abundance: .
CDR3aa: CAIGLAGNNEQFF
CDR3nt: TGTGCCATAGGGCTAGCGGGAAACAATGAGCAGTTCTTC

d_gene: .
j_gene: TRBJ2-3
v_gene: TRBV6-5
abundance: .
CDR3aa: CASSRPGTSDTQYF
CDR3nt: TGTGCCAGCAGTCGTCCCGGGACATCAGATACGCAGTATTTT

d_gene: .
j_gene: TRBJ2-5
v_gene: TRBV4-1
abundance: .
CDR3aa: CASSQEEGRPKETQYF
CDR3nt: TGCGCCAGCAGCCAAGAGGAAGGCAGGCCGAAAGAGACCCAGTACTTC

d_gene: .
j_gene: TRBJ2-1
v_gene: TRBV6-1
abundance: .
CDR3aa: CASSSRGKEFF
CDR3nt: TGTGCCAGCAGTTCCAGGGGCAAGGAGTTCTTC

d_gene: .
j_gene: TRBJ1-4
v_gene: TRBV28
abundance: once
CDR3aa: CASSPSRGKTNEKLFF
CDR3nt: TGTGCCAGCAGTCCCTCTCGGGGGAAGACTAATGAAAAACTGTTTTTT

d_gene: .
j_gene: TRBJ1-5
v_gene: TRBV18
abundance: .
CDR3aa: CASSGGQEDQPQHF
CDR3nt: TGTGCCAGCTCCGGGGGGCAGGAAGATCAGCCCCAGCATTTT

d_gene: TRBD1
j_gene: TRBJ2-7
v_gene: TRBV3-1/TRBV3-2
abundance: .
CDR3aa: CASSHRQGPYEQYF
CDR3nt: TGTGCCAGCAGCCATAGACAGGGGCCCTACGAGCAGTACTTC

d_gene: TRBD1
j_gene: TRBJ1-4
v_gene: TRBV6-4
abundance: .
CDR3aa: CASRGDRGKTNEKLFF
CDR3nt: TGTGCCAGCAGGGGGGACAGGGGGAAGACTAATGAAAAACTGTTTTTT

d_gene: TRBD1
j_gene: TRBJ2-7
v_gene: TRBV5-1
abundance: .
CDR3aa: CASSARDREDDEQYF
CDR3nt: TGCGCCAGCAGCGCCCGGGACAGGGAGGATGACGAGCAGTACTTC